The entry below describes one T cell receptor (beta chain). Clones were read by immunoSEQ multiplex PCR, and TCRdb kept only the in-frame ones, dropping some. The data contain under 45,000 clones, about 78% of them seen just once; the ten biggest clones take up 7.2%. The source of the sample is a study of early stage breast cancer tumors. V was clipped by 7 bases and J by 4 bases; unmatched bases: 7. This CDR3 contains 13 residues. Germline V gene lookup returns CDR1 SQVTM and CDR2 ANQGSEA. The chain recombines TRBV29-1 with TRBJ2-7, with 10 bases aligning to TRBD1. The sequenced sample consisted of blood. The clonotype comes from a person aged 50 to 59 with breast cancer. The CDR3 coding sequence is TGCAGCGGAGGGGACAGGGGAAAGTACGAGCAGTACTTC. Its protein product is CSGGDRGKYEQYF.